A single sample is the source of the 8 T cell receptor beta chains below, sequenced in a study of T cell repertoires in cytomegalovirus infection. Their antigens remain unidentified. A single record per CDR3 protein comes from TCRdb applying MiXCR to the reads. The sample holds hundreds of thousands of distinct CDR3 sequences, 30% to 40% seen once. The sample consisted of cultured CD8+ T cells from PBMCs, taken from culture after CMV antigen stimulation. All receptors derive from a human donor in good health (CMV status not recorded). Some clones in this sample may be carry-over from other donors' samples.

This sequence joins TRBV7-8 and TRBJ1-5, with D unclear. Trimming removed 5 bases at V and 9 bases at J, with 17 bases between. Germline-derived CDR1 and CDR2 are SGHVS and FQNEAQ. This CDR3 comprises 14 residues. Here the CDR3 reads CASSQGDSGRPQHF. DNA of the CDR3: TGTGCCAGCAGCCAAGGAGATTCAGGTCGGCCCCAGCATTTT.

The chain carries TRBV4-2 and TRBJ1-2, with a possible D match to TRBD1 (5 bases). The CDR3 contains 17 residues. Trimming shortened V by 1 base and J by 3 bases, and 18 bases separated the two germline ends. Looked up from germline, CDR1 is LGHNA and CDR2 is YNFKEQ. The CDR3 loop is CASSQVSGGLGDYGYTF. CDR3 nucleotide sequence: TGTGCCAGCAGCCAAGTTTCTGGGGGGTTAGGGGACTATGGCTACACCTTC.

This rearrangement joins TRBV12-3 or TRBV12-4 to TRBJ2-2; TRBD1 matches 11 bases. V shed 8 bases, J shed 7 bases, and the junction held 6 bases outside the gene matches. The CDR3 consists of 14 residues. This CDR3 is CASFGQGAGGELFF. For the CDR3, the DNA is TGTGCCAGCTTTGGACAGGGGGCAGGCGGGGAGCTGTTTTTT.

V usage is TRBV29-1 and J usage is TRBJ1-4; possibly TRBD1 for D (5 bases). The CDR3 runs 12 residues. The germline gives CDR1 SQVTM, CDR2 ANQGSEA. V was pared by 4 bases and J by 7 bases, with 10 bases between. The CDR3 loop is CSVAQGGEKLFF. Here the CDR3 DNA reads TGCAGCGTTGCTCAGGGAGGTGAAAAACTGTTTTTT.

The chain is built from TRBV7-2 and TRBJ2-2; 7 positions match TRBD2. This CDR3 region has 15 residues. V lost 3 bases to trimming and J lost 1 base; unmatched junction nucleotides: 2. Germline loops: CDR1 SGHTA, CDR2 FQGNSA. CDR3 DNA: TGTGCCAGCAGCTTTGGGGGGGTGAACACCGGGGAGCTGTTTTTT. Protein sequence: CASSFGGVNTGELFF.

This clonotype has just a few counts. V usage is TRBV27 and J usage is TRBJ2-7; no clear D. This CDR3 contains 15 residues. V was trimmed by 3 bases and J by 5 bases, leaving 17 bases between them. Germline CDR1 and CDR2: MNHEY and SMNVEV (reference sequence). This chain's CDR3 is CASSFPPGQGDEQYV. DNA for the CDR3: TGTGCCAGCAGTTTTCCCCCGGGCCAAGGTGACGAGCAGTACGTC.

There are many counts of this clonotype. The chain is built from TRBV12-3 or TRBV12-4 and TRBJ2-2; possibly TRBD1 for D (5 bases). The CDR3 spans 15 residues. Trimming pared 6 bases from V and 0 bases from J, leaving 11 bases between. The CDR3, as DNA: TGTGCCAGCAGCAAGACAGACGCGAACACCGGGGAGCTGTTTTTT. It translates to CASSKTDANTGELFF.

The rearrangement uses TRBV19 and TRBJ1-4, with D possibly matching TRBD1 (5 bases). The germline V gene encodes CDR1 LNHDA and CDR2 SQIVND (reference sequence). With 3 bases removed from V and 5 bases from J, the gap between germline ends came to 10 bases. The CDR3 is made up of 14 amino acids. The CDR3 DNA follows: TGTGCCAGTAGTATGGCGGAGGGGAATGAAAAACTGTTTTTT. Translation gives CASSMAEGNEKLFF.